One and the same sample provided the 26 T cell receptor beta chains below, sequenced in a study of blood T cell repertoires in COVID-19. Clones were sequenced by immunoSEQ multiplex PCR, and TCRdb holds only the in-frame ones, with some missing. Of about 120,000 clones detected, 87% appear once; the ten largest clones hold more than 2%. Sequencing was carried out using peripheral blood. All receptors come from a woman in her 50s with acute or convalescent COVID-19.

The CDR3 region has the DNA TGCGCCAGCAGCCTAAGGGACAGGGCAGGGGAGCAGTACTTC. Translated, it gives CASSLRDRAGEQYF. The chain joins TRBV5-1 to TRBJ2-7; 9 bases agree with TRBD1. Trimming removed 4 bases from V and 7 bases from J; junction bases left unmatched: 9. The CDR3 length is 14 residues. The germline CDR1 and CDR2 sequences are SGHRS and YFSETQ.

The gene calls are TRBV7-2 and TRBJ1-2; tentatively, D is TRBD1 (5 bases). Germline CDR1 reads SGHTA; CDR2 reads FQGNSA. Between the trimmed V and J ends, which lost 3 bases and 0 bases, there was a span of 11 bases. This CDR3 contains 15 residues. CDR3: CASSFREGANYGYTF. The CDR3 coding sequence is TGTGCCAGCAGCTTCAGGGAGGGAGCTAACTATGGCTACACCTTC.

The rearrangement joins TRBV2 to TRBJ2-7; maybe TRBD2 (6 bases). From germline, CDR1 is SNHLY and CDR2 FYNNEI. The CDR3 sequence is 12 residues long. V was clipped by 1 base and J by 7 bases, with 8 bases between them. DNA for the CDR3: TGTGCCAGCAGTGAAGAACGGGGGGAGCAGTACTTC. It specifies CASSEERGEQYF.

The rearrangement joins TRBV6-5 to TRBJ2-1; maybe TRBD2 (5 bases). V was shortened by 0 bases and J by 0 bases, with 9 bases between the two germline ends. This CDR3 spans 16 amino acids. Germline-derived CDR1 and CDR2 are MNHEY and SVGAGI. The CDR3 protein is CASSYSGVSSYNEQFF. The CDR3 region has the DNA TGTGCCAGCAGTTACTCGGGAGTAAGCTCCTACAATGAGCAGTTCTTC.

CDR3 sequence reads: CASSFGPGSYGYTF. DNA of the CDR3: TGTGCCAGCAGTTTTGGGCCAGGAAGCTATGGCTACACCTTC. V usage is TRBV27 and J usage is TRBJ1-2; D remains ambiguous. Per germline, CDR1 MNHEY and CDR2 SMNVEV (reference sequence). Trimming pared 3 bases from V and 4 bases from J, leaving 12 bases between. This CDR3 has 14 amino acids.

The rearrangement links TRBV11-3 to TRBJ1-1; D gene uncertain. CDR1 and CDR2 from the germline V gene are SGHNT and YENEEA. V was pared by 8 bases and J by 1 base, with 8 bases between. The CDR3 consists of 12 residues. CDR3 in amino acids: CASGRGNTEAFF. The CDR3 DNA sequence: TGTGCCAGCGGGCGGGGGAACACTGAAGCTTTCTTT.

This chain connects TRBV19 to TRBJ2-1; D perhaps matches TRBD2 (7 bases). The germline V and J ends were trimmed by 0 bases and 7 bases, with 13 bases remaining between them. The CDR3 loop spans 15 amino acids. Germline V gene lookup returns CDR1 LNHDA and CDR2 SQIVND (reference sequence). The CDR3 region has the DNA TGTGCCAGTAGTATAGACAGGGGACTATTTAATGAGCAGTTCTTC. It codes for CASSIDRGLFNEQFF.

This clone was recorded a few times. The chain recombines TRBV4-1 with TRBJ1-3; D perhaps matches TRBD1 (6 bases). This CDR3 has 14 residues. Germline-derived CDR1 and CDR2 are MGHRA and YSYEKL. Trimming removed 6 bases from V and 6 bases from J, with 15 bases in between. CDR3 nucleotide sequence: TGCGCCAGCAGTTACAGGGTAGGGGAAAACACCATATATTTT. It codes for CASSYRVGENTIYF.

The V and J genes are TRBV3-1 (or the pseudogene TRBV3-2) and TRBJ2-5; 8 bases line up with TRBD2. CDR1 is LGHDT and CDR2 is YNNKEL in the germline V gene (reference sequence). Trimming took 1 base from V and 4 from J; bases not matched to a gene: 8. This CDR3 contains 16 residues. CDR3 residues: CASSQASGLATETQYF. For the CDR3, the DNA is TGTGCCAGCAGCCAAGCGAGTGGACTAGCCACAGAGACCCAGTACTTC.

This rearrangement joins TRBV5-6 to TRBJ2-7; the match to TRBD2 covers 8 bases. The length of the CDR3 is 16 residues. CDR1 is SGHDT and CDR2 is YYEEEE in the germline V gene. V lost 4 bases to trimming and J lost 0 bases; unmatched junction nucleotides: 9. The CDR3 coding sequence is TGTGCCAGCAGCCGAAGACTAGCGCCCATCTCCTACGAGCAGTACTTC. Its translation is CASSRRLAPISYEQYF.

J is TRBJ1-4 and V is TRBV30; maybe TRBD1 (6 bases). The CDR3 is 14 amino acids. CDR1 is GTSNPN, CDR2 SVGIG, per germline (reference sequence). V lost 5 bases, J lost 0 bases, and 10 bases lay in between. The CDR3 spells CAWGGQATNEKLFF. The CDR3 DNA follows: TGTGCCTGGGGGGGCCAGGCAACTAATGAAAAACTGTTTTTT.

The chain employs TRBV3-1 (or the pseudogene TRBV3-2) and TRBJ2-2; no clear D gene. This CDR3 region has 13 residues. V gave up 4 bases and J gave up 7 bases, with 10 bases separating them. CDR1 LGHDT and CDR2 YNNKEL come from the germline V gene (reference sequence). The CDR3 spells CASSLLSRGELFF. Here the CDR3 DNA reads TGTGCCAGCAGCCTCCTGAGTCGCGGGGAGCTGTTTTTT.

The genes are TRBV2 and TRBJ1-2; a weak D match, TRBD1 (6 bases). The CDR3 contains 17 residues. The germline V gene has CDR1 SNHLY and CDR2 FYNNEI. Trimming stripped 2 bases from V and 4 bases from J, with 20 bases between. This CDR3 is CASSELETQGLFYGYTF. The CDR3 nucleotides are TGTGCCAGCAGTGAATTAGAGACGCAGGGGTTATTCTATGGCTACACCTTC.

The gene calls are TRBV3-1 (or the pseudogene TRBV3-2) and TRBJ1-2; maybe TRBD1 (5 bases). Germline-derived CDR1 and CDR2 are LGHDT and YNNKEL (reference sequence). The V end was cut by 4 bases, the J end by 1 base, with 7 bases between. The CDR3 covers 13 residues. The CDR3, as DNA: TGTGCCAGCAGCCTCCAGGGTAACTATGGCTACACCTTC. Protein sequence: CASSLQGNYGYTF.

This chain joins TRBV6-5 and TRBJ2-7; D is possibly TRBD1 (6 bases). Deletions cut 5 bases from V and 4 bases from J, with 12 bases between. Germline V CDR1 and CDR2: MNHEY, SVGAGI. The CDR3 totals 13 residues. The CDR3 loop is CASSLGQIYEQYF. The CDR3 coding sequence is TGTGCCAGCAGTCTCGGACAGATTTACGAGCAGTACTTC.

The CDR3 protein is CASTQTGSTYEQYF. CDR3 nucleotide sequence: TGTGCCAGCACTCAGACAGGGAGTACCTACGAGCAGTACTTC. V usage is TRBV28 and J usage is TRBJ2-7; 7 bases agree with TRBD1. V was clipped by 7 bases and J by 2 bases; unmatched bases: 8. Germline lookup yields CDR1 MDHEN and CDR2 SYDVKM. The CDR3 is 14 residues long.

The chain links TRBV19 to TRBJ1-1; possible D gene TRBD1, 6 bases. V lost 7 bases to trimming and J lost 2 bases, with 17 bases between them. This CDR3 has 15 residues. From germline, CDR1 is LNHDA and CDR2 SQIVND (reference sequence). Here the CDR3 reads CASKNGQKKNTEAFF. In nucleotides, the CDR3 is TGTGCCAGTAAGAACGGACAGAAGAAAAACACTGAAGCTTTCTTT.

The V and J genes are TRBV27 and TRBJ2-3, with D hard to call. Germline CDR1 and CDR2: MNHEY and SMNVEV (reference sequence). CDR3 length: 12 residues. V was pared by 6 bases and J by 1 base, with 5 bases between. CDR3 in DNA: TGTGCCAGCAGAACAGGCACAGATACGCAGTATTTT. Its translation: CASRTGTDTQYF.

V usage is TRBV27 and J usage is TRBJ1-1, with D possibly TRBD1 on 5 matching bases. V dropped 6 bases and J dropped 0 bases, with 23 bases sitting between them. Germline-derived CDR1 and CDR2 are MNHEY and SMNVEV (reference sequence). This CDR3 has 18 residues. The CDR3 DNA reads TGTGCCAGCAGCCCCCGATCGGGGGGTTTGTACATGAACACTGAAGCTTTCTTT. It is translated as CASSPRSGGLYMNTEAFF.

V gene TRBV6-1 combines with J gene TRBJ2-4, with TRBD1 matching over 9 bases. This CDR3 spans 15 amino acids. V dropped 1 base and J dropped 7; count of bases not matched to a gene: 5. In germline, CDR1 is MNHNS, CDR2 SASEGT. The CDR3 spells CASSEGQGVRNIQYF. For the CDR3, the DNA is TGTGCCAGCAGTGAAGGACAGGGGGTCCGGAACATTCAGTACTTC.

The chain joins TRBV6-2 or TRBV6-3 to TRBJ2-2; no definite D call. V lost 5 bases to trimming and J lost 4 bases, with 11 bases between them. This CDR3 comprises 14 residues. The germline V gene encodes CDR1 MNHEY and CDR2 SVGEGT. The CDR3 DNA reads TGTGCCAGCAGTCCCCACTCATTCACCGGGGAGCTGTTTTTT. It yields the protein CASSPHSFTGELFF.

The V gene is TRBV3-1 (or the pseudogene TRBV3-2), the J gene TRBJ1-1; no clear D. The CDR3 has 14 amino acids. The germline V gene has CDR1 LGHDT and CDR2 YNNKEL (reference sequence). Trimming left V 0 bases short and J 5 bases short, with 10 bases between. Here the CDR3 reads CASSQDWGDTEAFF. CDR3 coding DNA: TGTGCCAGCAGCCAAGATTGGGGAGATACTGAAGCTTTCTTT.

The chain employs TRBV6-2 or TRBV6-3 and TRBJ2-3; no firm D call. From germline, CDR1 is MNHEY and CDR2 SVGEGT. The CDR3 sequence is 14 residues long. Trimming stripped 5 bases from V and 4 bases from J, with 13 bases between. The CDR3 loop is CASSHDPRADTQYF. CDR3 nucleotides: TGTGCCAGCAGTCACGACCCACGGGCAGATACGCAGTATTTT.

The chain couples TRBV7-2 to TRBJ1-3; D might be TRBD1 (6 bases). The CDR3 is 16 amino acids. CDR1 SGHTA and CDR2 FQGNSA come from the germline V gene. V shed 5 bases and J shed 4 bases, with 18 bases lying between them. Written as DNA, the CDR3 is TGTGCCAGCAGCCCTGGGACACCCCGAGGCGGAAACACCATATATTTT. Encoded protein: CASSPGTPRGGNTIYF.

This chain joins TRBV30 and TRBJ2-5; TRBD2 matches at 14 bases. Germline V gives CDR1 GTSNPN, CDR2 SVGIG (reference sequence). The CDR3 consists of 16 residues. The V segment lost 3 bases and the J segment 5 bases; nucleotides outside the gene matches: 8. CDR3 in amino acids: CAWRVGLAGEWETQYF. The CDR3 region has the DNA TGTGCCTGGAGGGTGGGACTAGCGGGAGAATGGGAGACCCAGTACTTC.

V and J are TRBV11-2 and TRBJ2-1; D call uncertain. This CDR3 has 14 amino acids. V lost 0 bases and J lost 4, with 7 bases in between. CDR1 and CDR2 (germline): SGHAT, FQNNGV. The DNA of the CDR3 is TGTGCCAGCAGCTTAGATGGGCAGTACAATGAGCAGTTCTTC. It yields the protein CASSLDGQYNEQFF.